Listed below are T cell receptor beta chains from one sample, sequenced in a study of technical replicates of blood from a handful of donors. Profiling relied on immunoSEQ multiplex PCR, and the TCRdb table lists in-frame clones only, not all of them. This table holds about 56,000 clones, about 95% found once. The material sequenced was PBMCs. The receptors originated from a human donor in good health. Some clones in this sample may be carry-over from other donors' samples. Each CDR3 is given with its conserved first and last residue. The D gene is left open where the match is weak. Clone size is stated in some rows and not others, as once, few, many or a class when expanded.

d_gene,j_gene,v_gene,abundance,CDR3nt,CDR3aa
-,TRBJ2-3,TRBV2,once,TGTGCCAGCAGTGATGGAGGCCTCTGGCCAGATACGCAGTATTTT,CASSDGGLWPDTQYF
TRBD2,TRBJ2-7,TRBV27,-,TGTGCCAGCAGTTTCAGGGAGGGCGAGCAGTACTTC,CASSFREGEQYF
TRBD2,TRBJ2-7,TRBV29-1,-,TGCAGCGTTGGACTTACTAGCGGGAGAAGCTACGAGCAGTACTTC,CSVGLTSGRSYEQYF
-,TRBJ2-5,TRBV9,-,TGTGCCAGCAGCGTAGCGTCAGGGTGGGGTCAAGAGACCCAGTACTTC,CASSVASGWGQETQYF
TRBD2,TRBJ2-3,TRBV5-1,-,TGCGCCAGCAGCTTGGCTAGCGGCATGGGCACAGATACGCAGTATTTT,CASSLASGMGTDTQYF
TRBD2,TRBJ2-3,TRBV7-2,-,TGTGCCAGCAGCTTAGCGCCGACAGCGGGAAAGGGAGATACGCAGTATTTT,CASSLAPTAGKGDTQYF
TRBD2,TRBJ2-1,TRBV11-2,once,TGTGCCAGCAGCTCGGGTAGCGGGGTAGGCTACAATGAGCAGTTCTTC,CASSSGSGVGYNEQFF
-,TRBJ2-3,TRBV5-1,-,TGCGCCAGCAGCCTGCAGGACTCAGCCAAAGATACGCAGTATTTT,CASSLQDSAKDTQYF
TRBD2,TRBJ2-7,TRBV5-1,-,TGCGCCAGCAGCAGGGGACTAGCAGTGAGGGAGCAGTACTTC,CASSRGLAVREQYF
-,TRBJ2-5,TRBV6-5,-,TGTGCCAGCAGTTACTCGGAGGGGCAAGAGACCCAGTACTTC,CASSYSEGQETQYF
-,TRBJ2-2,TRBV30,-,TGTGCCTGGAGTAAGGCGGGCACCGGGGAGCTGTTTTTT,CAWSKAGTGELFF
TRBD2,TRBJ2-2,TRBV23-1,-,TGCGCCAGCAGTGGGGGGGTAGCGGGGGACACCGGGGAGCTGTTTTTT,CASSGGVAGDTGELFF
-,TRBJ2-7,TRBV2,-,TGTGCCAGCAGTGATGGGAGTGTGAACGAGCAGTACTTC,CASSDGSVNEQYF
TRBD1,TRBJ1-3,TRBV5-1,-,TGCGCCAGCGGGGACAGTGGAAACACCATATATTTT,CASGDSGNTIYF
-,TRBJ2-3,TRBV13,-,TGTGCCAGCACCCCCCGCCGAATAGAGGGCACAGATACGCAGTATTTT,CASTPRRIEGTDTQYF
-,TRBJ2-2,TRBV7-6,-,TGTGCCAGCAGCCCCGACATACTCCACGCCGGGGAGCTGTTTTTT,CASSPDILHAGELFF
-,TRBJ1-1,TRBV9,-,TGTGCCAGCAGCGTAGCTGGGGCGCGTACTGAAGCTTTCTTT,CASSVAGARTEAFF
TRBD2,TRBJ2-3,TRBV4-3,-,TGCGCCAGCAGCCGCGGACTAGCGGGGGGCCCAGATACGCAGTATTTT,CASSRGLAGGPDTQYF
-,TRBJ2-5,TRBV13,-,TGTGCCAGCAGCCCGGCCGGGCGGGATCAAGAGACCCAGTACTTC,CASSPAGRDQETQYF
-,TRBJ2-5,TRBV11-3,-,TGTGCCAGCAGCTCCGAGGGGTTCGCAGCGAGGGGGGGGCCACAAGAGACCCAGTACTTC,CASSSEGFAARGGPQETQYF
-,TRBJ1-1,TRBV30,-,TGTGCCTGGACCCCCGGGAGGCGGGAAGCTTTCTTT,CAWTPGRREAFF
TRBD1,TRBJ1-2,TRBV7-3,many,TGTGCCAGCAGCTTATATCGCAGGGGGAAAGGCTACACCTTC,CASSLYRRGKGYTF
-,TRBJ2-7,TRBV4-2,once,TGTGCCAGCAGCCAAGTTTACTCCTACGAGCAGTACTTC,CASSQVYSYEQYF
-,TRBJ1-2,TRBV18,-,TGTGCCAGCTCCCAGACCTGGGGGGATGGCTACACCTTC,CASSQTWGDGYTF
-,TRBJ2-7,TRBV7-8,-,TGTGCCAGCAGCTTAGATCGACAGGTCCTTTACTACGAGCAGTACTTC,CASSLDRQVLYYEQYF
-,TRBJ2-7,TRBV27,-,TGTGCCAGCAGTCTTCGGGACAACTACGAGCAGTACTTC,CASSLRDNYEQYF
TRBD2,TRBJ2-1,TRBV11-3,-,TGTGCCAGCAGCTTAGTAGTTGCGGGGGTCAATGAGCAGTTCTTC,CASSLVVAGVNEQFF
-,TRBJ2-2,TRBV6-4,-,TGTGCCAGCAGTGAGCGTGCGGGGAACACCGGGGAGCTGTTTTTT,CASSERAGNTGELFF
TRBD2,TRBJ2-3,TRBV7-2,-,TGTGCCAGCAGCGTAGGGACTAGCGGGATTACGCGCACAGATACGCAGTATTTT,CASSVGTSGITRTDTQYF
-,TRBJ2-6,TRBV25-1,-,TGTGCCAGCAGTGAATTTGGCAGCTCTGGGGCCAACGTCCTGACTTTC,CASSEFGSSGANVLTF
-,TRBJ2-3,TRBV10-2,-,TGCGCCAGCAGTGAGTCGATCAGGGTACCAGATACGCAGTATTTT,CASSESIRVPDTQYF
-,TRBJ2-1,TRBV15,-,TGTGCCACCAGCAGAGACTTCCCCCGCGCAGGCGAAGGGCAGTTCTTC,CATSRDFPRAGEGQFF
-,TRBJ2-7,TRBV6-5,-,TGTGCCAGCAGTTACGCGACGGGGGTCGAGCAGTACTTC,CASSYATGVEQYF
-,TRBJ1-4,TRBV7-6,-,TGTGCCAGCAGCTTACTTTACAGGGATGAAAAACTGTTTTTT,CASSLLYRDEKLFF
TRBD2,TRBJ2-2,TRBV10-3,-,TGTGCCATCGAGGGACTAGTGACCGGGGAGCTGTTTTTT,CAIEGLVTGELFF
TRBD1,TRBJ1-5,TRBV2,-,TGTGCCAGCAGGGACAGGGTAAACCAGCCCCAGCATTTT,CASRDRVNQPQHF
TRBD1,TRBJ1-2,TRBV7-3,-,TGTGCCAGCAGCTTCGGACAGGGGGGTGGCTACACCTTC,CASSFGQGGGYTF
-,TRBJ2-5,TRBV5-5,-,TGTGCCAGCAGCCCCCAGTATCAGGGGGGTCAAGAGACCCAGTACTTC,CASSPQYQGGQETQYF
-,TRBJ1-6,TRBV20-1,-,TGCAGTGCTAGAGATGACATTGCCCTCCACTTT,CSARDDIALHF
-,TRBJ2-1,TRBV28,-,TGTGCCAGCAGTACCGGAGGTATTGGGGATGAGCAGTTCTTC,CASSTGGIGDEQFF
TRBD1,TRBJ1-1,TRBV6-6,once,TGTGCCAGCAGCCTTGGACAGGGGGCAGGAAACACTGAAGCTTTCTTT,CASSLGQGAGNTEAFF
TRBD2,TRBJ2-5,TRBV27,few,TGTGCCAGCAGCCCGCGGTACGGGGCGGGAGCCCAAGAGACCCAGTACTTC,CASSPRYGAGAQETQYF
TRBD2,TRBJ2-7,TRBV25-1,-,TGTGCCAGCAGTGATGCCAGCGGGAGCCCTTACTCCTACGAGCAGTACTTC,CASSDASGSPYSYEQYF
-,TRBJ2-3,TRBV9,-,TGTGCCAGCAGCGTAGACTGGGGGGGCTCCATGCATACGCAGTATTTT,CASSVDWGGSMHTQYF
TRBD1,TRBJ2-7,TRBV15,-,TGTGCCACCAGCAGAACAGGACAGGGGTCCTACGAGCAGTACTTC,CATSRTGQGSYEQYF